The 24 T cell receptor beta chains listed next were all sequenced from one sample in a study of tumor-infiltrating lymphocytes in primary liver carcinoma (dated by TCRdb to the late 2010s). RNA from unsorted whole blood was extracted with TRIzol reagent, and germline DNA was obtained with the DNeasy Blood & Tissue kit. These reads were obtained on an Illumina HiSeq 2500. Using a constant-region primer and ProtoScript II reverse transcriptase, TCRbeta-specific cDNA was reverse-transcribed from around 500 ng total RNA. TCRbeta libraries were built with three nested multiplex PCR rounds, a slightly modified ARM-PCR procedure. Each of the first two PCR rounds ran for approximately 10 cycles using multiplex TRBV1-TRBV30 forward primers together with a Cbeta reverse primer. TCRdb handled the public reads itself, with Q25 trimming in fastp and clone calling in MiXCR, and kept productive beta chains. Each record represents a unique CDR3 protein, reported with the most common genes and DNA among its rows. The sample contains some 190,000 distinct CDR3 sequences, over 50% of them found a single time. Of the sample, 65% to 80% falls within the top ten clones.

The sample consisted of peripheral blood. These receptors all stem from a man aged 35 to 55 with primary liver carcinoma and hepatitis B virus infection.

The chain joins TRBV5-1 to TRBJ2-2; tentative D call: TRBD2 (5 bases). CDR1 SGHRS and CDR2 YFSETQ come from the germline V gene. The CDR3 contains 15 residues. The ends were cut back, 4 bases at V and 5 bases at J, with 15 bases in the middle. CDR3 sequence reads: CASSPGEGWTGELFF. The CDR3 DNA sequence: TGCGCCAGCAGCCCGGGTGAGGGTTGGACCGGGGAGCTGTTTTTT.

Note on this clonotype: A clone one base away is much larger, so this may be a read error. The chain couples TRBV4-2 to TRBJ2-7; no clear D gene. V lost 0 bases, J lost 5 bases, and 14 bases lay in between. The CDR3 runs to 15 residues. Germline V gene sequence: CDR1 LGHNA, CDR2 YNFKEQ. The CDR3 nucleotides are TGTGCCAGCAGCCAAGATCCAAGGATAGGTAACGAGCAGTACTTC. Protein sequence: CASSQDPRIGNEQYF.

With regard to this clonotype: Likely a read error: the CDR3 ends without its conserved phenylalanine or tryptophan. The rearrangement uses TRBV10-3 and TRBJ2-3; D uncertain. From germline, CDR1 is ENHRY and CDR2 SYGVKD. The CDR3 totals 13 residues. The V end lost 0 bases, the J end lost 2 bases, and 3 bases lay between the germline ends. For the CDR3, the DNA is TGTGCCATCAGTGAGTCGAACACAGATACGCAGTATTCT. Its protein product is CAISESNTDTQYS.

This clonotype was seen just once. The junction departs from the called germline gene at one end, perhaps through a read error. The chain recombines TRBV11-2 with TRBJ2-7, with D perhaps TRBD1 (5 bases). CDR3 size: 13 residues. CDR1 SGHAT and CDR2 FQNNGV come from the germline V gene. This CDR3 reads CACIKRGHYEQYF. DNA for the CDR3: TGTGCCTGCATCAAAAGGGGTCACTACGAGCAATACTTC.

This clonotype was seen a few times. The chain recombines TRBV6-1 with TRBJ2-3, with D perhaps being TRBD1 or TRBD2 (5 bases each). Per germline, CDR1 MNHNS and CDR2 SASEGT. The CDR3 is made up of 13 amino acids. V was cut by 7 bases and J by 5 bases, with 13 bases left in between. CDR3 bases: TGTGCCAGCAAAGAGGGTCAGGGAGATACGCAGTATTTT. Its translation is CASKEGQGDTQYF.

Notes on this clonotype: This could be a read error, since a much larger clone is one nucleotide away. The chain has TRBV6-5 and TRBJ2-7; unclear D gene. The germline V gene has CDR1 MNHEY and CDR2 SVGAGI. CDR3 length: 11 amino acids. The DNA for the CDR3 is TGTGCCGGCAGCCGCCATGGCGAGCAGTACTTC. Encoded protein: CAGSRHGEQYF.

This clonotype was detected only a few times. A much larger clonotype is one base distant, so this may be a read error. This sequence joins TRBV4-1 and TRBJ2-7; D ambiguous. The V gene lost 4 bases and the J gene lost 0 bases, with 10 bases spanning the gap. CDR1 and CDR2 (germline): MGHRA, YSYEKL. This CDR3 has 14 amino acids. The CDR3 nucleotides read TGCGCCAGCAGCCGGTTGGAGAACTCCTACGAGCAGTACTTC. Translation: CASSRLENSYEQYF.

The CDR3 bases are TGTGCCAGCAGTTCGGGCGGGGGACAGAGATCCTACGAGCAGTACTTC. As protein: CASSSGGGQRSYEQYF. This sequence joins TRBV12-3 or TRBV12-4 and TRBJ2-7; perhaps D is TRBD1 or TRBD2 (7 bases each). Trimming shortened V by 4 bases and J by 1 base, and 17 bases separated the two germline ends. This CDR3 region has 16 residues.

This clonotype came up many times. The rearrangement joins TRBV29-1 to TRBJ2-2, with 8 bases lining up with TRBD2. The CDR3 contains 14 residues. V gave up 4 bases and J gave up 5 bases; unmatched junction bases: 6. Germline loops: CDR1 SQVTM, CDR2 ANQGSEA. CDR3 in DNA: TGCAGCGTTGCGGGGACTAGAGGGACCGGGGAGCTGTTTTTT. As protein: CSVAGTRGTGELFF.

This clonotype was detected only once. One junction end does not reproduce the germline sequence, and a read error may be involved. This chain connects TRBV4-2 to TRBJ2-6; D gene uncertain. Germline CDR1 is LGHNA and CDR2 is YNFKEQ. The length of the CDR3 is 18 residues. DNA of the CDR3: TGTGCCAGCATCCAAGATCCGGGTTCCCCGTCTGGGGCCAACGTCCTGACTTTC. This translates into CASIQDPGSPSGANVLTF.

The chain links TRBV29-1 to TRBJ2-5; the D gene is possibly TRBD2 (5 bases). Germline CDR1 reads SQVTM; CDR2 reads ANQGSEA. V was clipped by 7 bases and J by 8 bases, with 17 bases between them. The CDR3 is 12 amino acids. CDR3 residues: CSDLDSTVTQYF. CDR3 DNA: TGCAGCGACTTGGACTCGACGGTTACCCAGTACTTC.

The chain is built from TRBV4-1 and TRBJ1-2; D gene unclear. Germline loops: CDR1 MGHRA, CDR2 YSYEKL. Trimming removed 0 bases from V and 5 bases from J, with 16 bases in between. The CDR3 totals 16 residues. CDR3 sequence (DNA): TGCGCCAGCAGCCAAGATCAAGGGTCAGAGGTTTATGGCTACACCTTC. It translates to CASSQDQGSEVYGYTF.

V and J are TRBV12-3 or TRBV12-4 and TRBJ2-7, with TRBD2 as a possible D gene (5 bases). This CDR3 has 17 amino acids. The V end lost 1 base, the J end lost 2 bases, and 18 bases lay between the germline ends. The CDR3 loop reads CASSLDLQQREPYEQYF. The DNA for the CDR3 is TGTGCCAGCAGTTTAGACCTGCAGCAACGGGAACCCTACGAGCAGTACTTC.

Concerning this clonotype: The conserved phenylalanine or tryptophan normally closing the CDR3 is absent here, so this likely arose from a read error. The DNA is omitted, as the CDR3 cannot be located on it reliably, and the CDR3 follows TCRdb's listing. V and J are TRBV2 and TRBJ2-5; TRBD1, the D gene given by the table, was not confirmed from the DNA. From germline, CDR1 is SNHLY and CDR2 FYNNEI. The length of the CDR3 is 12 amino acids, counting both ends. The CDR3 reads CASSETRDRVYV.

Worth noting for this clonotype: A junction end diverges from the germline sequence, so it may reflect a read error. The chain uses TRBV11-2 and TRBJ2-5; 8 bases are shared with TRBD2. Germline V gene sequence: CDR1 SGHAT, CDR2 FQNNGV. This CDR3 comprises 17 residues. The CDR3 sequence is CVSSNPSGGPGEETQYF. The CDR3 DNA sequence: TGTGTCAGCAGCAACCCCTCGGGAGGGCCGGGTGAAGAGACCCAGTACTTC.

The chain recombines TRBV6-1 with TRBJ2-3, with 7 positions matching TRBD1. The germline gives CDR1 MNHNS, CDR2 SASEGT. Germline trimming cut 6 bases from V and 2 bases from J; bases unmatched to any gene: 5. The CDR3 spans 14 residues. CDR3 nucleotides: TGTGCCAGCAGCTGGGACAGCCCCACAGATACGCAGTATTTT. Encoded protein: CASSWDSPTDTQYF.

Remarks on this clonotype: Given a much more abundant clone one base away, this may be a read error. The rearrangement links TRBV6-5 to TRBJ2-7; 10 nucleotides line up with TRBD1. The CDR3 is 15 amino acids. The germline V gene has CDR1 MNHEY and CDR2 SVGAGI. The CDR3, as DNA: TGTGCCAGCAGTTACGACGGGACAGGGGCCTACGATCAGTACTTC. It codes for CASSYDGTGAYDQYF.

Of note for this clonotype: The conserved final phenylalanine or tryptophan is absent from the CDR3, which likely points to a read error. The chain joins TRBV29-1 to TRBJ2-1, with TRBD2 matching over 8 bases. Germline CDR1 and CDR2: SQVTM and ANQGSEA. This CDR3 contains 11 residues. The V segment lost 8 bases and the J segment 6 bases; nucleotides outside the gene matches: 3. The CDR3 bases are TGCAGCACCAGCGGGGGCAATGAGCAGTTCTTA. Translation: CSTSGGNEQFL.

This clonotype has a handful of counts. The chain carries TRBV12-3 or TRBV12-4 and TRBJ2-2, with a possible D match to TRBD2 (6 bases). Trimming took off 3 bases at V and 8 bases at J, with 7 bases between the two ends. There are 12 residues in the CDR3. The CDR3 nucleotides are TGTGCCAGCAGTTTGGAGGGGGGGGAGCTGTTTTTT. Protein: CASSLEGGELFF.

The chain carries TRBV29-1 and TRBJ2-4; 7 bases fit TRBD1. V gave up 4 bases and J gave up 5 bases; unmatched junction bases: 8. The CDR3 contains 14 residues. The germline gives CDR1 SQVTM, CDR2 ANQGSEA. For the CDR3, the DNA is TGCAGCGTTGTTGAGACAGGGTCCGAAAACATTCAGTACTTC. This encodes CSVVETGSENIQYF.

The CDR3 nucleotides read TGTGCCAGCAGTCAGACGGGAGCGCGTAATGGCGGGGAGCTGTTTTTT. It specifies CASSQTGARNGGELFF. This chain joins TRBV6-1 and TRBJ2-2, with D maybe TRBD2 (6 bases). The germline V gene encodes CDR1 MNHNS and CDR2 SASEGT. The CDR3 sequence is 16 residues long. V lost 5 bases and J 7 bases, leaving 20 bases between the germline ends.

The chain is built from TRBV11-2 and TRBJ2-1, with D unclear. V lost 4 bases and J lost 0, with 10 bases in between. The CDR3 is 15 amino acids. The V gene's germline CDR1 is SGHAT and CDR2 FQNNGV. The CDR3 region has the DNA TGTGCCAGCAGCTACCAAGTGGACTCCTACAATGAGCAGTTCTTC. It yields the protein CASSYQVDSYNEQFF.

The gene calls are TRBV5-4 and TRBJ1-2; D is ambiguous. Between the trimmed V and J ends, which lost 2 bases and 8 bases, there was a span of 16 bases. Germline CDR1 and CDR2: SGHNT and YYREEE (reference sequence). CDR3 size: 14 residues. CDR3 residues: CASSFTSWAEGYTF. In DNA, the CDR3 is TGTGCCAGCAGCTTCACGAGCTGGGCAGAAGGCTACACCTTC.

Notes on this clonotype: One junction end disagrees with the germline gene, perhaps due to a read error. V is TRBV5-5 and J is TRBJ2-5; 7 nucleotides align to TRBD1. The CDR3 loop spans 15 amino acids. In germline, CDR1 is SGHKS, CDR2 YYEKEE (reference sequence). CDR3 DNA sequence: TGTGCCAGAAGCTTGGAACAGGGGCGGGAAGAGACCCAGTACTTC. It codes for CARSLEQGREETQYF. Looking up the rest from reference TRBV5-5 and TRBJ2-5 gives the full variable domain: DAGVTQSPTHLIKTRGQQVTLRCSPISGHKSVSWYQQVLGQGPQFIFQYYEKEERGRGNFPDRFSARQFPNYSSELNVNALLLGDSALYLCARSLEQGREETQYFGPGTRLLVL.